One T cell receptor (beta chain) is described in this entry. Its matching antigen is unknown. Library preparation for TCR beta used quantitative 5'-RACE with molecular barcodes. Each CDR3 protein gets one entry after TCRdb re-called the 5' RACE reads with MiXCR. The sample carries about 360,000 distinct CDR3 sequences, about 20% recorded once. This sample is part of a study of CD8 T cells in ankylosing spondylitis. Study findings and constraints: Researchers reportedly found disease-linked clones significantly enriched in matched ankylosing spondylitis synovial fluid. Blood of patients with ankylosing spondylitis appeared to be characterized by a TCR beta motif of roughly eight highly homologous variants.

Germline CDR1 and CDR2: SEHNR and FQNEAQ (reference sequence). The CDR3 is 16 residues long. The V end lost 5 bases, the J end lost 2 bases, and 19 bases lay between the germline ends. Input material: blood, either unsorted or a sorted T cell fraction (not recorded which). The rearrangement links TRBV7-9 to TRBJ2-7; D is possibly TRBD2 (5 bases). The sequence derives from a male donor with ankylosing spondylitis or in good health (not recorded which). The CDR3 nucleotides are TGTGCCAGCAGCAACATCGGGAACACAGCCACCTACGAGCAGTACTTC. It specifies CASSNIGNTATYEQYF.